This T cell receptor (beta chain) was found in a study of T cell repertoires in cytomegalovirus infection. Note on this clonotype: Its antigen is undetermined.

TCRdb passed the reads through MiXCR, listing each CDR3 protein once. The sample has a few hundred thousand distinct CDR3 sequences, around 35% seen once; the top ten hold 17%. The input for sequencing was cultured PBMCs, taken from culture after CMV antigen stimulation. This TCR was recovered from a human donor in good health (CMV status not recorded). Some clones in this sample may be carry-over from other donors' samples.

This chain's CDR3 is CASSLYSGRAATGELFF. The CDR3 region has the DNA TGTGCCAGCAGCCTATACAGCGGGAGAGCCGCCACCGGGGAGCTGTTTTTT. The chain uses TRBV6-2 or TRBV6-3 and TRBJ2-2; 8 bases line up with TRBD2. The CDR3 spans 17 residues. Germline V gives CDR1 MNHEY, CDR2 SVGEGT. V dropped 6 bases and J dropped 4; count of bases not matched to a gene: 13.